These 18 T cell receptor beta chains share one sample of origin, sequenced in a study of cytomegalovirus exposure and HLA in healthy donors. The PCR had 60 Vbeta and 13 Jbeta primers. Sequencing used immunoSEQ multiplex PCR; TCRdb keeps in-frame clones, though not all of them. The sample lists around 150,000 clones, 80% to 90% occurring once. The specimen was PBMCs. The receptor set was obtained from a young man in good health and CMV-seronegative.

This clone was observed a single time. The chain combines TRBV7-9 with TRBJ2-7; 13 bases map to TRBD2. V lost 0 bases and J lost 2; bases outside the gene matches: 4. The length of the CDR3 is 17 residues. Germline CDR1 is SEHNR and CDR2 is FQNEAQ (reference sequence). Written as DNA, the CDR3 is TGTGCCAGCAGCTTAGCGGGACTAGCGGGATCCGCCTACGAGCAGTACTTC. Encoded protein: CASSLAGLAGSAYEQYF.

The gene calls are TRBV6-1 and TRBJ2-3; D is possibly TRBD2 (7 bases). This CDR3 is built from 14 residues. V lost 8 bases, J lost 9 bases, and 21 bases lay in between. Germline V gene data show CDR1 as MNHNS and CDR2 as SASEGT. The CDR3, as DNA: TGTGCCAGCTGTGTACGGGGGGCCTTTGACACGCAGTATTTT. Encoded protein: CASCVRGAFDTQYF.

The CDR3 DNA sequence: TGTGCCAGCAGCTTACCCCCGGGACAGGGATTTTCCTACGAGCAGTACTTC. Its protein is CASSLPPGQGFSYEQYF. The chain couples TRBV5-4 to TRBJ2-5; 9 bases match TRBD1. The DNA end favors TRBJ2-7, so the J call may be wrong. The CDR3 spans 17 residues. Germline lookup yields CDR1 SGHNT and CDR2 YYREEE (reference sequence).

The chain links TRBV15 to TRBJ1-6, with unresolved D. V lost 0 bases to trimming and J lost 10 bases, with 7 bases between them. Per the germline V gene, CDR1 is LNHNV and CDR2 is YYDKDF (reference sequence). This CDR3 spans 13 amino acids. This CDR3 is CATSRDDWSPLHF. As DNA, the CDR3 is TGTGCCACCAGCAGAGATGACTGGTCACCCCTCCACTTT.

V usage is TRBV7-8 and J usage is TRBJ1-1; maybe TRBD1 (5 bases). This CDR3 contains 16 residues. Per the germline V gene, CDR1 is SGHVS and CDR2 is FQNEAQ. The V and J ends lost 5 bases and 1 base respectively, with 17 bases between them. The CDR3: CASSRQKGRENTEAFF. In nucleotides, the CDR3 is TGTGCCAGCAGCCGCCAGAAGGGGCGAGAGAACACTGAAGCTTTCTTT.

The chain joins TRBV28 to TRBJ2-4, with TRBD2 matching 11 bases. Germline values: CDR1 MDHEN, CDR2 SYDVKM. V shed 3 bases, J shed 0 bases, and the junction held 7 bases outside the gene matches. The CDR3 is 18 amino acids. The CDR3 sequence is CASSFVAGGPLAKNIQYF. In nucleotides, the CDR3 is TGTGCCAGCAGTTTTGTAGCGGGAGGGCCGTTAGCCAAAAACATTCAGTACTTC.

The chain has TRBV9 and TRBJ1-6, with a possible D match to TRBD1 (6 bases). This CDR3 spans 15 amino acids. Trimming took 4 bases from V and 10 from J, leaving 18 bases between them. Germline CDR1 is SGDLS and CDR2 is YYNGEE. The CDR3, as DNA: TGTGCCAGCAGCCTCCAACAGGGTGGATGGTCACCCCTCCACTTT. It specifies CASSLQQGGWSPLHF.

The V gene is TRBV5-1, the J gene TRBJ1-6, with D possibly matching TRBD1 (5 bases). V gave up 0 bases and J gave up 6 bases, with 7 bases separating them. Germline V gene data show CDR1 as SGHRS and CDR2 as YFSETQ. The CDR3 contains 14 residues. CDR3 protein: CASSLDRGNSPLHF. Written as DNA, the CDR3 is TGCGCCAGCAGCTTGGATAGGGGTAATTCACCCCTCCACTTT.

The V and J genes are TRBV7-9 and TRBJ1-5, with 8 bases that match TRBD1. Trimming removed 2 bases from V and 6 bases from J; junction bases left unmatched: 15. The CDR3 is 18 residues long. CDR1 is SEHNR and CDR2 is FQNEAQ in the germline V gene (reference sequence). The CDR3 DNA follows: TGTGCCAGCAGCTTACAGGAACAGGACAGGGCGCAAGGTCAGCCCCAGCATTTT. This codes for CASSLQEQDRAQGQPQHF.

This clone has just a few counts. The chain recombines TRBV9 with TRBJ2-2; 8 positions match TRBD1. Germline V gene lookup returns CDR1 SGDLS and CDR2 YYNGEE. This CDR3 comprises 20 residues. J was trimmed by 2 bases and V by 0 bases; bases with no gene match: 15. The CDR3 nucleotides are TGTGCCAGCAGCGTAGTGGAGTCAGGGGGCGCGAGGGCTAACACCGGGGAGCTGTTTTTT. Translating gives CASSVVESGGARANTGELFF.

The chain recombines TRBV27 with TRBJ2-3; a weak D match, TRBD1 (5 bases). The CDR3 is 14 amino acids. Trimming cost V 6 bases and J 6 bases, with 16 bases left between them. The V gene's germline CDR1 is MNHEY and CDR2 SMNVEV (reference sequence). DNA of the CDR3: TGTGCCAGCAGCCCGGACACGATGGACGATACGCAGTATTTT. This translates into CASSPDTMDDTQYF.

A word on this clone: Other DNA sequences in this specimen translate into the identical CDR3. The J gene is TRBJ2-1, the V gene TRBV28, with TRBD2 identical over 7 bases. The CDR3 runs to 15 residues. Germline-derived CDR1 and CDR2 are MDHEN and SYDVKM. V was pared by 2 bases and J by 3 bases, with 4 bases of the junction left unmatched. This chain's CDR3 is CASSLPSSGYNEQFF. CDR3 DNA: TGTGCCAGCAGTTTACCCTCTAGCGGCTACAATGAGCAGTTCTTC.

A note on this clone: The sample carries other DNA sequences with the same CDR3. The rearrangement links TRBV9 to TRBJ2-1; TRBD2 matches at 7 bases. The V segment lost 0 bases and the J segment 3 bases; nucleotides outside the gene matches: 3. The CDR3 consists of 15 residues. Germline V gives CDR1 SGDLS, CDR2 YYNGEE. This CDR3 is CASSVGLADYNEQFF. The CDR3 region has the DNA TGTGCCAGCAGCGTAGGTCTAGCGGACTACAATGAGCAGTTCTTC.

This chain uses TRBV27 with TRBJ1-2, with TRBD1 as a possible D gene (5 bases). The CDR3 is 17 residues long. Trimming took off 4 bases at V and 1 base at J, with 19 bases between the two ends. CDR1 and CDR2 (germline): MNHEY, SMNVEV (reference sequence). The CDR3 is CASSSRPTRDVNYGYTF. The CDR3 region has the DNA TGTGCCAGCAGTTCCCGCCCCACCAGGGATGTTAACTATGGCTACACCTTC.

The chain is built from TRBV5-1 and TRBJ1-1; TRBD1 is a possible D gene (5 bases). V was shortened by 4 bases and J by 4 bases, with 20 bases between the two germline ends. This CDR3 is built from 16 residues. Germline CDR1 SGHRS, CDR2 YFSETQ. CDR3 region: CASSGGLTDDSTEAFF. Here the CDR3 DNA reads TGCGCCAGCAGCGGAGGGCTGACAGATGATAGCACTGAAGCTTTCTTT.

The rearrangement uses TRBV11-3 and TRBJ1-1, with TRBD1 matching 7 bases. CDR1 is SGHNT, CDR2 YENEEA, per germline. This CDR3 contains 13 residues. J lost 3 bases, V lost 2 bases, and 0 bases had no gene match. The CDR3 loop reads CASSLQGDTEAFF. DNA for the CDR3: TGTGCCAGCAGCTTACAGGGGGACACTGAAGCTTTCTTT.

The V call is TRBV5-1, the J call TRBJ2-3; D call uncertain. Trimming stripped 3 bases from V and 3 bases from J, with 8 bases between. Per germline, CDR1 SGHRS and CDR2 YFSETQ. The CDR3 length is 13 residues. The CDR3 is CASSYSRTDTQYF. The DNA of the CDR3 is TGCGCCAGCAGCTACTCTAGGACAGATACGCAGTATTTT. The full variable domain, its missing parts supplied by reference TRBV5-1 and TRBJ2-3, is KAGVTQTPRYLIKTRGQQVTLSCSPISGHRSVSWYQQTPGQGLQFLFEYFSETQRNKGNFPGRFSGRQFSNSRSEMNVSTLELGDSALYLCASSYSRTDTQYFGPGTRLTVL.

The chain couples TRBV29-1 to TRBJ1-1; TRBD1 agrees at 7 bases. The V gene end was trimmed by 7 bases and the J gene end by 4 bases; junction bases not matched to a gene: 9. This CDR3 comprises 13 residues. Germline V CDR1 and CDR2: SQVTM, ANQGSEA. The CDR3 nucleotides are TGCAGCGGGGGTAGGGGGCTGGGCACTGAAGCTTTCTTT. Translating it yields CSGGRGLGTEAFF.